What follows are 7 T cell receptor beta chains derived from one specimen sequenced in a study of T cells in Graves' hyperthyroidism and ophthalmopathy. It was RNA transcripts that yielded the amplified TCR beta CDR3 regions. Researchers ran a first-round RT-PCR on the TCR CDR3 using the HTBI primer set. Each CDR3 protein is one row after TCRdb ran MiXCR on the multiplex PCR reads. The repertoire holds approximately 260,000 distinct CDR3 sequences, with around 15% as singletons. The sample was blood. Receptor source: a woman in her 50s with Graves' hyperthyroidism that later progressed to Graves' ophthalmopathy.

This clonotype was seen ten or more times. The J gene is TRBJ2-3, the V gene TRBV2, with 10 bases lining up with TRBD1. V shed 4 bases and J 6 bases; nucleotides not matched to a gene: 10. The CDR3 totals 16 residues. CDR1 is SNHLY and CDR2 is FYNNEI in the germline V gene. CDR3 residues: CASSGNDRGPLDTQYF. The CDR3 DNA follows: TGTGCCAGCAGTGGTAACGACAGGGGGCCCTTGGATACGCAGTATTTT.

This clonotype has a count of ten or more. The chain recombines TRBV6-1 with TRBJ1-2, with a possible D match to TRBD1 (6 bases). The CDR3 spans 16 residues. Germline CDR1 and CDR2: MNHNS and SASEGT. V lost 6 bases and J 8 bases, leaving 25 bases between the germline ends. CDR3 DNA: TGTGCCAGCAGGGGGCCCGGGACACCCTGGGGATGGGGCTACACCTTC. Residues: CASRGPGTPWGWGYTF.

This clonotype has at least ten counts. CDR3 sequence reads: CASTAGTGGDQPQHF. CDR3 coding DNA: TGTGCCAGCACCGCCGGGACAGGGGGTGATCAGCCCCAGCATTTT. V usage is TRBV2 and J usage is TRBJ1-5; 11 bases are shared with TRBD1. The CDR3 extends over 15 amino acids. V shed 7 bases, J shed 5 bases, and the junction held 7 bases outside the gene matches. The V gene's germline CDR1 is SNHLY and CDR2 FYNNEI.

This chain links TRBV6-1 with TRBJ2-3; D is unresolved. V lost 7 bases and J lost 7, with 21 bases in between. Germline V gene lookup returns CDR1 MNHNS and CDR2 SASEGT. The CDR3 extends over 15 amino acids. CDR3 sequence (DNA): TGTGCCAGCACCCCCCTCGCGGACCTGTTGAATACGCAGTATTTT. It specifies CASTPLADLLNTQYF.

This clonotype has just a few counts. The gene calls are TRBV30 and TRBJ2-7; possible D gene TRBD2, 7 bases. Trimming shortened V by 4 bases and J by 2 bases, and 18 bases separated the two germline ends. The CDR3 runs to 15 residues. Germline values: CDR1 GTSNPN, CDR2 SVGIG (reference sequence). CDR3 in amino acids: CAWTPGAGATYEQYF. Here the CDR3 DNA reads TGTGCCTGGACCCCAGGGGCGGGGGCCACCTACGAGCAGTACTTC.

This clonotype was observed at least ten times. CDR3 DNA: TGTGCCAGCTCAACCAGGACAGGGAACACAGATACGCAGTATTTT. Its protein product is CASSTRTGNTDTQYF. V gene TRBV18 combines with J gene TRBJ2-3; 8 bases match TRBD1. The CDR3 sequence is 15 residues long. Germline V gives CDR1 KGHSH, CDR2 LQKENI. Losses at the gene ends were 5 bases for V and 2 bases for J; bases not matched to a gene: 6.

Regarding this clonotype: A read error may explain this, as a much larger clone is one base away. The chain employs TRBV6-5 and TRBJ2-3; no definite D call. Germline V CDR1 and CDR2: MNHEY, SVGAGI. The CDR3 sequence is 15 residues long. The CDR3 is CTSSYSVQFTDTQYF. The DNA of the CDR3 is TGTACCAGCAGTTACTCGGTACAATTCACAGATACGCAGTATTTT.